This entry lists 8 T cell receptor beta chains sequenced from one sample in a study of shared clonotypes between healthy human individuals. Only in-frame clones appear in the TCRdb table, and some are missing; sequencing was by immunoSEQ multiplex PCR. The table lists some 2.4 million clones, roughly 93% of them singletons. Sequenced input: naive CD4+ T cells from PBMCs. Subset: CD45RA+ positively selected. The receptors come from a man younger than 30 in good health. Some clones in this sample may be carry-over from other donors' samples.

The genes are TRBV10-3 and TRBJ2-1; TRBD1 might be the D (5 bases). V lost 9 bases, J lost 5 bases, and 14 bases lay in between. This CDR3 has 13 amino acids. Germline-derived CDR1 and CDR2 are ENHRY and SYGVKD. The CDR3 DNA is TGTGCCATAAGTCAGGGATTTAACAATGAGCAGTTCTTC. Protein: CAISQGFNNEQFF.

The chain couples TRBV5-4 to TRBJ2-3, with D tentatively TRBD1 (6 bases). The CDR3 extends over 13 amino acids. The V gene lost 4 bases and the J gene lost 8 bases, with 14 bases spanning the gap. The V gene's germline CDR1 is SGHNT and CDR2 YYREEE (reference sequence). The DNA for the CDR3 is TGTGCCAGCAGCCCTTCAGGGGTGGGTACGCAGTATTTT. Amino acid sequence: CASSPSGVGTQYF.

This chain joins TRBV27 and TRBJ2-7, with 11 positions matching TRBD2. The junction had 6 bases not matched to a gene; V was cut back by 4 bases and J by 4 bases. The CDR3 spans 15 residues. The V gene's germline CDR1 is MNHEY and CDR2 SMNVEV (reference sequence). The CDR3, as DNA: TGTGCCAGCAGTTCCAAATTAGCGGGAGGGTACGAGCAGTACTTC. Encoded protein: CASSSKLAGGYEQYF.

V and J are TRBV6-1 and TRBJ1-5; 7 bases align to TRBD1. This CDR3 region has 15 residues. V was pared by 8 bases and J by 3 bases, with 10 bases of the junction left unmatched. Germline CDR1 MNHNS, CDR2 SASEGT. CDR3 amino acids: CASQTRDRFNQPQHF. The DNA of the CDR3 is TGTGCCAGCCAGACCCGGGACAGATTCAATCAGCCCCAGCATTTT.

Concerning this clone: In the same sample, other DNA sequences code for this CDR3. The CDR3 is CASKGTSGHNEQFF. CDR3 in DNA: TGCGCCAGCAAAGGGACTAGCGGACACAATGAGCAGTTCTTC. This chain joins TRBV5-1 and TRBJ2-1, with 11 bases fitting TRBD2. CDR3 length: 14 amino acids. V lost 6 bases and J lost 5; bases outside the gene matches: 4. Germline values: CDR1 SGHRS, CDR2 YFSETQ.

The chain links TRBV15 to TRBJ1-2, with D possibly TRBD1 on 6 matching bases. Trimming took off 3 bases at V and 8 bases at J, with 16 bases between the two ends. Per germline, CDR1 LNHNV and CDR2 YYDKDF (reference sequence). CDR3 size: 14 residues. In nucleotides, the CDR3 is TGTGCCACCAGCAGGGGCCTCGTTGGGGGCGGCTACACCTTC. Encoded protein: CATSRGLVGGGYTF.

The chain has TRBV5-5 and TRBJ2-7; D may correspond to TRBD1 or TRBD2 (5 bases each). The length of the CDR3 is 12 residues. V dropped 4 bases and J dropped 3 bases, with 8 bases sitting between them. In germline, CDR1 is SGHKS, CDR2 YYEKEE (reference sequence). The CDR3 sequence is CASSRDLYEQYF. The CDR3 nucleotides are TGTGCCAGCAGCCGGGACCTCTACGAGCAGTACTTC.

The chain is built from TRBV6-1 and TRBJ2-3; 8 bases fit TRBD1. CDR1 and CDR2 from the germline V gene are MNHNS and SASEGT. V was pared by 2 bases and J by 6 bases, with 10 bases of the junction left unmatched. This CDR3 is 16 amino acids long. This chain's CDR3 is CASSEFRTGPSDTQYF. CDR3 nucleotide sequence: TGTGCCAGCAGTGAATTCAGGACAGGGCCATCGGATACGCAGTATTTT.